Below are 8 T cell receptor beta chains sequenced from a single sample in a study of T cells after yellow fever vaccination. MiXCR, applied by TCRdb to the 5' RACE reads, yields one record per CDR3 protein. The repertoire includes some 550,000 distinct CDR3 sequences, less than 20% of them detected once, and 13% to 15% sits in the top ten. Sequencing was performed on PBMCs, taken 15 days after the yellow fever booster vaccination. The receptors originated from a man aged 30 to 39 who received the YFV17D yellow fever vaccine.

This clonotype was counted a few times. The chain is built from TRBV25-1 and TRBJ2-7, with a weak D call TRBD1 (5 bases). Trimming cost V 8 bases and J 2 bases, with 16 bases left between them. Germline lookup yields CDR1 MGHDK and CDR2 SYGVNS. The CDR3 runs to 14 residues. The CDR3 reads CASGVWGSTYEQYF. Written as DNA, the CDR3 is TGTGCCAGCGGGGTTTGGGGCAGTACCTACGAGCAGTACTTC.

The chain recombines TRBV25-1 with TRBJ2-6; D uncertain. V gave up 2 bases and J gave up 0 bases, with 5 bases separating them. Germline CDR1 and CDR2: MGHDK and SYGVNS. This CDR3 spans 15 amino acids. The CDR3 sequence: CASSELDSGANVLTF. The CDR3 DNA is TGTGCCAGCAGTGAACTCGACTCTGGGGCCAACGTCCTGACTTTC. Filled out from reference TRBV25-1 and TRBJ2-6, the complete variable domain reads EADIYQTPRYLVIGTGKKITLECSQTMGHDKMYWYQQDPGMELHLIHYSYGVNSTEKGDLSSESTVSRIRTEHFPLTLESARPSHTSQYLCASSELDSGANVLTFGAGSRLTVL.

The rearrangement uses TRBV3-1 and TRBJ2-1; D gene unclear. CDR1 and CDR2 from the germline V gene are LGHDT and YNNKEL (reference sequence). The CDR3 sequence is 12 residues long. Trimming pared 7 bases from V and 8 bases from J, leaving 12 bases between. CDR3 region: CASTSQEDEQFF. In DNA, the CDR3 is TGTGCCAGCACCAGCCAAGAAGATGAGCAGTTCTTC.

Only a few counts were recorded for this clonotype. Here the CDR3 DNA reads TGTGCCAGCAGCTTAGCCGGTTTCTACACCTTC. Encoded protein: CASSLAGFYTF. V gene TRBV7-9 combines with J gene TRBJ1-2; D is unresolved. The V gene's germline CDR1 is SEHNR and CDR2 FQNEAQ (reference sequence). The V gene lost 0 bases and the J gene lost 10 bases, with 6 bases spanning the gap. The CDR3 length is 11 residues.

This clonotype has just a few counts. The chain links TRBV11-2 to TRBJ2-6, with 7 bases that match TRBD1. CDR1 and CDR2 (germline): SGHAT, FQNNGV. The CDR3 has 18 amino acids. With 3 bases clipped from V and 2 bases from J, the junction kept 10 bases outside the gene matches. The DNA of the CDR3 is TGTGCCAGCAGCTTCCGACGTACAGGGGTGGCTGGGGCCAACGTCCTGACTTTC. Translated: CASSFRRTGVAGANVLTF. The whole variable domain, remainder taken from reference TRBV11-2 and TRBJ2-6, is EAGVAQSPRYKIIEKRQSVAFWCNPISGHATLYWYQQILGQGPKLLIQFQNNGVVDDSQLPKDRFSAERLKGVDSTLKIQPAKLEDSAVYLCASSFRRTGVAGANVLTFGAGSRLTVL.

The CDR3 nucleotides read TGTGCCAGCATGACCTCGGGACAGCATTATGGCTACACCTTC. Translated, it gives CASMTSGQHYGYTF. The rearrangement uses TRBV6-1 and TRBJ1-2; 7 bases match TRBD1. Trimming removed 7 bases from V and 5 bases from J; junction bases left unmatched: 10. Germline V gene data show CDR1 as MNHNS and CDR2 as SASEGT. CDR3 length: 14 amino acids.

This clonotype was picked up a small number of times. This chain links TRBV7-9 with TRBJ2-1; D ambiguous. Germline V lookup: CDR1 SEHNR, CDR2 FQNEAQ (reference sequence). Between the trimmed V and J ends, which lost 3 bases and 8 bases, there was a span of 8 bases. The CDR3 covers 12 residues. The CDR3 is CASSFRLHEQFF. As DNA, the CDR3 is TGTGCCAGCAGCTTTAGATTACATGAGCAGTTCTTC.

V is TRBV29-1 and J is TRBJ2-1; possible D gene TRBD1, 6 bases. The ends were cut back, 1 base at V and 3 bases at J, with 22 bases in the middle. In germline, CDR1 is SQVTM, CDR2 ANQGSEA. There are 18 residues in the CDR3. The CDR3 DNA is TGCAGCGTTGAAGGTTCCACCCCGTACAGGGATTACTACAATGAGCAGTTCTTC. Protein product: CSVEGSTPYRDYYNEQFF.